What follows is one T cell receptor beta chain and its context. The source of the sample is a study of PD-L1 blockade in urothelial cancer. The wider study: Blood analysis occurred 3 weeks (second dose) and 6 weeks after treatment start. A median approximately 150,000 T cells were found in blood samples.

Sequencing was performed with immunoSEQ multiplex PCR; in TCRdb, only in-frame clones are kept and a portion is missing. The table lists more than 90,000 clones, roughly 85% of them singletons. Germline V gene sequence: CDR1 MNHEY, CDR2 SVGAGI. This CDR3 contains 15 residues. J was trimmed by 5 bases and V by 6 bases; bases with no gene match: 8. The time point is: peripheral blood 6 weeks after treatment start. Disease in patients was locally advanced or metastatic urothelial carcinoma. This TCR came from a man aged 65 to 85 with urothelial cancer. J is TRBJ2-3 and V is TRBV6-5, with 10 bases aligning to TRBD2. Specimen: PBMCs, collected around atezolizumab (anti-PD-L1) treatment. The chain's CDR3 is CASSLSGGAGDTQYF. In DNA, the CDR3 is TGTGCCAGCAGCCTAAGCGGGGGGGCCGGAGATACGCAGTATTTT.